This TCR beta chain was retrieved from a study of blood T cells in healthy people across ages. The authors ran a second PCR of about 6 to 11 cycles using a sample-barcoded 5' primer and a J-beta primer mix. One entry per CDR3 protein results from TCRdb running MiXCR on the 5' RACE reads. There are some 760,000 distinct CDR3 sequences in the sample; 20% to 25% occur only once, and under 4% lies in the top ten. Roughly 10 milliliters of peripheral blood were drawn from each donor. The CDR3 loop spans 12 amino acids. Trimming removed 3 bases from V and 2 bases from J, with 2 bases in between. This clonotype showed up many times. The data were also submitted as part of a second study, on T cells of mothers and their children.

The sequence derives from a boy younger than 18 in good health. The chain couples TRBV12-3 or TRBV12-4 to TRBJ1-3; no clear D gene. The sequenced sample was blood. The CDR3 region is CASSFAGNTIYF. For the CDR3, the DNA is TGTGCCAGCAGTTTCGCTGGAAACACCATATATTTT.